Shown below are 7 T cell receptor beta chains from a single sample sequenced in a study of Graves' ophthalmopathy and Graves' hyperthyroidism. RNA transcripts yielded amplified TCR beta CDR3 regions. Investigators did first-round RT-PCR with HTBI primers, then second-round multiplex PCR. Each CDR3 protein gets one entry after TCRdb re-called the multiplex PCR reads with MiXCR. The table includes nearly 400,000 distinct CDR3 sequences, approximately 16% detected once. Sequenced input: peripheral blood. All receptors derive from a woman between 18 and 29 years old with Graves' ophthalmopathy.

This clonotype was recorded many times. This chain uses TRBV20-1 with TRBJ2-7, with no clear D. Per germline, CDR1 DFQATT and CDR2 SNEGSKA (reference sequence). The V and J ends lost 3 bases and 6 bases respectively, with 6 bases between them. The CDR3 is 10 residues long. CDR3 amino acids: CSARIGEQYF. For the CDR3, the DNA is TGCAGTGCTAGGATCGGCGAGCAGTACTTC.

The chain's CDR3 is CASFKVVSSREETQYF. The CDR3, as DNA: TGTGCCTCCTTCAAGGTTGTTAGTAGCCGGGAAGAGACCCAGTACTTC. This chain connects TRBV7-9 to TRBJ2-5; D gene unclear. The ends were cut back, 11 bases at V and 3 bases at J, with 25 bases in the middle. Germline CDR1 SEHNR, CDR2 FQNEAQ (reference sequence). The CDR3 has 16 residues.

The table lists this clonotype with many counts. The chain links TRBV7-8 to TRBJ2-7; no reliable D call. The CDR3 sequence is 15 residues long. The V and J ends lost 5 bases and 4 bases respectively, with 18 bases between them. CDR1 SGHVS and CDR2 FQNEAQ come from the germline V gene. CDR3: CASSPRRLDLYEQYF. The CDR3 DNA sequence: TGTGCCAGCAGCCCTAGGCGTTTGGACCTTTACGAGCAGTACTTC.

The chain joins TRBV27 to TRBJ2-7; D gene ambiguous. CDR3 length: 13 amino acids. From germline, CDR1 is MNHEY and CDR2 SMNVEV (reference sequence). The V and J ends lost 9 bases and 1 base respectively, with 13 bases between them. In nucleotides, the CDR3 is TGTGCCAGTCAGCGTCCAGGTTCCTACGAGCAGTACTTC. It translates to CASQRPGSYEQYF.

This clonotype appeared many times. At one end the junction does not follow the germline gene, possibly because of a read error. The J gene is TRBJ2-7, the V gene TRBV6-2 or TRBV6-3; D unclear. The CDR3 consists of 12 residues. CDR1 MNHEY and CDR2 SVGEGT come from the germline V gene. The CDR3 DNA sequence: TGTGCCAGCAGCTACGTGGTATACGAGCGGTACTTC. Its translation is CASSYVVYERYF.

The J gene is TRBJ2-5, the V gene TRBV7-2; D unclear. V shed 1 base and J shed 1 base, with 10 bases lying between them. The CDR3 is made up of 15 amino acids. In germline, CDR1 is SGHTA, CDR2 FQGNSA. As DNA, the CDR3 is TGTGCCAGCAGCTTAGGAGGTTCCCGCCAAGAGACCCAGTACTTC. Its translation: CASSLGGSRQETQYF. The full variable domain, rest sourced from reference TRBV7-2 and TRBJ2-5, is GAGVSQSPSNKVTEKGKDVELRCDPISGHTALYWYRQSLGQGLEFLIYFQGNSAPDKSGLPSDRFSAERTGGSVSTLTIQRTQQEDSAVYLCASSLGGSRQETQYFGPGTRLLVL.

This clonotype has a count of ten or more. The chain joins TRBV11-3 to TRBJ1-2; 7 nucleotides line up with TRBD1. This CDR3 has 17 residues. CDR1 SGHNT and CDR2 YENEEA come from the germline V gene. The junction had 17 bases not matched to a gene; V was cut back by 4 bases and J by 6 bases. The CDR3 nucleotides read TGTGCCAGCAGCTCCCGAAGGGCCGGGACAGACAGAGATGGCTACACCTTC. The encoded protein is CASSSRRAGTDRDGYTF.